This TCR beta chain was observed in a study of cytomegalovirus exposure and HLA in healthy donors listed by TCRdb under 2017. For the wider study: An earlier analysis of some 500 of the donors reported roughly 270 Gb of sequence data and about 100 million unique TCR beta sequences from roughly 180 million T cells. To study patterns of TCR occurrence, a later analysis re-analyzed previously published TCR beta repertoires from 700 or so donors and added high-resolution HLA genotyping. Rather than drawing on any new phenotypic data, the later analysis identified candidate immune exposures from TCR beta sequences and the way those sequences occurred across donors. Donor age, sex, ethnicity and CMV serostatus were compiled together with the repertoire data. All discovery cohort repertoires had been generated using a single sequencing platform. A later genetic analysis took genome-wide SNP genotypes for about 60% of the roughly 670 donors and used that subset as a discovery cohort. HLA typing included class I and class II loci at four-digit resolution. On average, around 230,000 unique TCR beta nucleotide sequences were sequenced per donor among a few hundred genotyped donors of the cohort, with 15% to 20% of those sequences being non-productive. The number of typed donors differed by locus: about 620-640 for A, B, C, DRB1 and DQB1; roughly 510 for DQA1; fewer than 610 for DPA1; and about 450 for DPB1. About 330 gigabases of sequencing data and around 80 million unique TCR sequences made up an early release that covered several hundred HLA-typed donors. Of the 350 to 450 genotyped donors, roughly 76% were placed in the genetic ancestry cluster associated with self-reported Caucasian donors. Several DR-DQ haplotypes were handled as single units for association and clustering, since linkage in the cohort was strong. A separate validation cohort of 100 to 150 different subjects was used in addition to the 666-subject first cohort. An earlier analysis of several hundred of the donors used high-throughput TCR beta sequencing to judge whether each TCR beta V gene segment behaved as functional or pseudogenic. The aim of the study was to test whether cataloging public T cell receptors could identify signatures of past pathogen exposure. The study profiled the T cell repertoires of more than 500 subjects by immunosequencing and related them to cytomegalovirus serostatus. The study combined high-throughput TCR immunosequencing, statistical association of individual TCRs with disease status, and machine learning to predict cytomegalovirus infection status. Findings and caveats that apply to the study as a whole: Because some donors lacked HLA typing at each locus, the association tests relied only on the typed subset. The classifier was reported to diagnose cytomegalovirus status with high specificity and sensitivity in both the original cohort and the validation cohort. A later analysis reported that several top co-occurrence clusters appeared linked to parvovirus B19, influenza, CMV and Epstein-Barr virus. A further reported finding was that TCR beta sequences accurately predicted the HLA-A and HLA-B alleles for most subjects in the first cohort. In a later analysis, HLA-associated TCR beta chains showed more clonal expansion and lower generation probabilities than non-associated chains that were equally common. The sequencing pipeline was judged likely to have produced a cluster of highly shared sequence variants as a technical artifact. An earlier analysis of 587 of the donors showed that most TCR beta V segments appeared in productive rearrangements either about 90% or about 30% of the time, which broadly matched IMGT annotations. Specific HLA alleles were associated with roughly 16,000 TCR beta sequences at a false discovery rate of 0.05 in a later analysis. Correlated functional status among segregating V segments might reflect linkage disequilibrium, but an unknown experimental factor could not be ruled out. While some public TCRs were present in many individuals, most TCR sequences turned up only very rarely across donors. Some IMGT-functional V segments, including TRBV6-2 and TRBV6-3, could not be told apart with the 87-base-pair reads, so those segments were excluded. A later analysis found that most CMV-associated TCR beta chains appeared HLA-restricted, with HLA associations seemingly driven largely by CMV exposure. A later genetic analysis associated a missense DCLRE1C variant with V-gene and J-gene trimming of TCR beta chains, and an independent cohort replicated the association. According to a later analysis, TCR association rates differed among HLA loci, with DRB1 alleles showing the most associated TCRs and HLA-C alleles showing the fewest. Because counts were too low, around 18 rarely observed V segments, including chromosome 9 orphons, were left out of the earlier analysis of approximately 500 of the donors. The authors suggested that the approach could potentially be generalized to other disease states and immunological phenotypes. When HLA alleles, especially DR and DQ, strongly co-occurred, TCR associations were difficult to assign to individual alleles. A later genetic analysis reported fewer N-insertions in productive TCRs among donors in an Asian-associated ancestry cluster than the roughly 700-donor mean. In vitro tests confirmed that three of the cytomegalovirus-associated TCR beta chains recognize cytomegalovirus antigens. Roughly uniform sequencing depth across donors was assumed in presence/absence analyses, although this assumption may not hold. Immune exposure information for the cohort was limited to CMV serostatus. A total of around 150 TCR beta chains were listed by the study as associated with cytomegalovirus. This cohort had only TCR beta chains sequenced, and the lack of alpha or paired-chain data limited which features could be detected.

The cohort was made up of 500 to 850 healthy bone marrow donors. All cohort members were sampled while nominally healthy, although unrecorded immune exposures were likely present. The donor tested CMV seronegative and was one of the 352 seronegative cohort members. A peripheral blood sample was provided by each donor, and peripheral blood mononuclear cells were used for TCR beta sequencing. The Qiagen DNeasy Blood Extraction Kit was used to extract genomic DNA from the blood cell samples. The CDR3 numbers 16 residues from cysteine through phenylalanine. The retained sequence is limited to the CDR3, 48 bases, with the frame set at the first base. Taken from the germline V gene (reference sequence), the CDR1 and CDR2 loops are MNHEY and SMNVEV. Unmatched junction bases come to 11, with V trimmed by 5 bases and J by 4 bases. Remarks on this clone: The target of this receptor is not known. The sample holds no much larger clone one base away, and base qualities are not on file.

Receptor amplification or capture employed the immunoSEQ multiplex PCR assay. A mixture of 60 forward primers for TCR Vbeta segments and 13 reverse primers for TCR Jbeta segments was used in the multiplex PCR. Amplification of the CDR3 region of rearranged TCR beta genes was performed with a multiplex PCR assay on genomic DNA. Amplified TCR beta libraries were sequenced as 87-base-pair reads on the Illumina HiSeq System. The published analysis was carried out like this. A later analysis counted about 82 million unique TCR beta chains across the 700 or so repertoires, and some 11 million of these chains were shared by at least two donors. Raw reads were error-corrected and collapsed into unique sequences with a nearest-neighbor algorithm that merged closely related sequences to remove PCR and sequencing errors. To assign V, D and J gene segments, CDR3 sequences were aligned to IMGT reference sequences. For a sequence to be retained, a match of at least six nucleotides to both a V gene segment and a J gene segment was required. A rearrangement was called productive if the CDR3 had no stop codons and remained in frame with V and J, and every other rearrangement was called non-productive. Following IMGT convention, CDR3 was defined as the stretch from the second conserved V-encoded cysteine to the conserved J-encoded phenylalanine. Sequences without an unambiguous match to a single V gene segment were excluded from the earlier analysis of about 600 of the donors. In an earlier analysis of a few hundred of the donors, V segments were called functional above 56.7% productive rearrangements and were called segregating when the between-donor standard deviation exceeded 5%. A statistical classification framework was developed to diagnose cytomegalovirus status using the catalog of TCR beta chain sequences. In a later analysis, V and J genes were assigned by comparing TCR nucleotide sequences against IMGT/GENE-DB human TR gene sequences. The TCRdist pipeline was used in a later analysis to assign CDR3 sequences and most-parsimonious VDJ recombination scenarios. A later analysis defined each TCR beta chain by its CDR3 amino acid sequence plus V-gene family, and excluded reads lacking a unique V-gene family. To address suspected cross-contamination and a sequencing artifact, a later analysis removed a few hundred highly shared, low-generation-probability nucleotide sequences. In a later analysis, a clonal expansion index was calculated for each public chain from normalized within-repertoire ranks of inferred template counts. Generation probabilities in a later analysis came from a VDJ recombination model fitted to out-of-frame rearrangements, and those results were checked against IGoR. In a later analysis, TCR-TCR, TCR-HLA and TCR-CMV co-occurrence was scored with hypergeometric tests, and a repertoire-size bias correction was applied to TCR pairs. A later analysis estimated false discovery rates by permuting HLA or CMV assignments 20 times. In a later analysis, co-occurring TCRs were grouped using DBSCAN, and TCRdist sequence similarity was added for clustering within HLA-allele-positive subsets. For co-occurrence clustering, repertoires with fewer than 30,000 or more than 120,000 public chains were excluded, along with a handful of repertoires with anomalous nucleotide sharing. TCRdb retrieved this table from immuneACCESS and kept in-frame rearrangements only. Not all clones are present; in checked studies, unresolved V genes account for under half, and no reason is known for the remainder. V and J calls and clone size come straight from that table; D and trimming were deduced from the DNA. The sample yields under 200,000 clones; 70% to 80% were counted once. The ten largest clones represent 0.69% of the sample.

This TCR derives from a woman between 35 and 50 years old in good health and CMV-seronegative. The chain employs TRBV27 and TRBJ1-5, with 7 junctional bases fitting TRBD1. Source material: PBMCs. The CDR3 reads CASSHRQGEVNQPQHF. In nucleotide form, the sequence is TGTGCCAGCAGTCACCGACAGGGAGAGGTTAATCAGCCCCAGCATTTT.